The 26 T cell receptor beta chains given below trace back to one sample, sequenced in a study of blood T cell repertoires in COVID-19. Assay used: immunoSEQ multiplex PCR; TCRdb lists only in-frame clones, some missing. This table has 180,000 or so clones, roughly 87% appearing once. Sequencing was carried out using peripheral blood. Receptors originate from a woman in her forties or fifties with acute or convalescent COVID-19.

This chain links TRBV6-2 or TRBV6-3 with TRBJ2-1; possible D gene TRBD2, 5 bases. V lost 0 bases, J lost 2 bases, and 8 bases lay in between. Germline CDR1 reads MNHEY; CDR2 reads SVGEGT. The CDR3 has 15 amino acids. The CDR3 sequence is CASSYSLEPYNEQFF. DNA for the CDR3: TGTGCCAGCAGTTACTCACTAGAGCCCTACAATGAGCAGTTCTTC.

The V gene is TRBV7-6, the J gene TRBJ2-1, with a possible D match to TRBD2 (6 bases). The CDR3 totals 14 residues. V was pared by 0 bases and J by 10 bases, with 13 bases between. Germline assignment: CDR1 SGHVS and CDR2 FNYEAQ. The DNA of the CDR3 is TGTGCCAGCAGCTTAGCGTTGGGGGACTCAGAGCAGTTCTTC. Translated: CASSLALGDSEQFF.

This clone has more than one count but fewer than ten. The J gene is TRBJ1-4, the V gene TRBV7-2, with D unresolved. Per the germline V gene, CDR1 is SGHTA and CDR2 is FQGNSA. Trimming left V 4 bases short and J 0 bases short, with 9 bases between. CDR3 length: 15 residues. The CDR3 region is CASSSQVATNEKLFF. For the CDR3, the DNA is TGTGCCAGCAGCTCCCAGGTTGCAACTAATGAAAAACTGTTTTTT.

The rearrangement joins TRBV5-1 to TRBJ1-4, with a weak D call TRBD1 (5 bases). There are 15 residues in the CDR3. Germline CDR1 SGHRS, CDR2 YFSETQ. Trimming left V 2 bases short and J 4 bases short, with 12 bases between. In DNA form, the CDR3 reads TGCGCCAGCAGCTTTGCGCACAGGAATAATGAAAAACTGTTTTTT. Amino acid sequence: CASSFAHRNNEKLFF.

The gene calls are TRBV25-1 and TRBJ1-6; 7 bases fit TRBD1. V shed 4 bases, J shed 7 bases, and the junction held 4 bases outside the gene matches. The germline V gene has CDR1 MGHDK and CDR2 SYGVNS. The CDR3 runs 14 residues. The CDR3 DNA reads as TGTGCCAGCAGTGTCAGGGGGAGGAATTCACCCCTCCACTTT. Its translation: CASSVRGRNSPLHF.

The CDR3 region is CATVTVPGNTIYF. The CDR3 bases are TGTGCCACCGTCACAGTCCCTGGAAACACCATATATTTT. This rearrangement joins TRBV19 to TRBJ1-3; D is ambiguous. CDR1 and CDR2 (germline): LNHDA, SQIVND (reference sequence). The V end lost 10 bases, the J end lost 2 bases, and 12 bases lay between the germline ends. The CDR3 is made up of 13 amino acids.

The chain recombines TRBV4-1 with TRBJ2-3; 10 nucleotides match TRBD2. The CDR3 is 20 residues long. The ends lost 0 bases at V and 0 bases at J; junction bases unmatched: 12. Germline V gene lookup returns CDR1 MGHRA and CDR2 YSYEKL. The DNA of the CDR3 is TGCGCCAGCAGCCAAGAGAACCTAGCGGGAGAGGGGGGTAGCACAGATACGCAGTATTTT. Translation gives CASSQENLAGEGGSTDTQYF.

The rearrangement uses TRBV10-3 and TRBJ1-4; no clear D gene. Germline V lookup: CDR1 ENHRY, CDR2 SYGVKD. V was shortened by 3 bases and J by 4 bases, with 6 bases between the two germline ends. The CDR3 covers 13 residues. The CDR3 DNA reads TGTGCCATCAGTGACAGTCATAATGAAAAACTGTTTTTT. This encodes CAISDSHNEKLFF.

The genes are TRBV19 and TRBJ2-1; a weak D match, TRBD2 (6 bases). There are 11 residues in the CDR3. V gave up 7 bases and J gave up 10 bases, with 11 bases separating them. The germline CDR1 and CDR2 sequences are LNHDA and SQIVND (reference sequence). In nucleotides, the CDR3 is TGTGCCAGTACACGTGCGGGAGAGCAGTTCTTC. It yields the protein CASTRAGEQFF.

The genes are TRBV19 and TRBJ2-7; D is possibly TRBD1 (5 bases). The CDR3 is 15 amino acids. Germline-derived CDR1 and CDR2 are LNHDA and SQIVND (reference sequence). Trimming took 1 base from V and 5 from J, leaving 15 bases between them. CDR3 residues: CASSIGYRRGHEQYF. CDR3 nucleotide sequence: TGTGCCAGTAGTATAGGTTACAGGCGTGGTCACGAGCAGTACTTC.

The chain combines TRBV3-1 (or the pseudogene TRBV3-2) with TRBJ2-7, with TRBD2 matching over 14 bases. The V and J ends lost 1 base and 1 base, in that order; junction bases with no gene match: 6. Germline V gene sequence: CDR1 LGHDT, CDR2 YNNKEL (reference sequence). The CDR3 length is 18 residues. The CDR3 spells CASSQAGLAGVGSYEQYF. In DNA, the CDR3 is TGTGCCAGCAGCCAAGCGGGACTAGCGGGAGTTGGGTCCTACGAGCAGTACTTC.

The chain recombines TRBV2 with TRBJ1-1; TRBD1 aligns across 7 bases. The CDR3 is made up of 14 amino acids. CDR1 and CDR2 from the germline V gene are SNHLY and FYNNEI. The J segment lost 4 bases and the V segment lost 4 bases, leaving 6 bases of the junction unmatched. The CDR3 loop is CASSGQGFFTEAFF. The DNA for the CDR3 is TGTGCCAGCAGTGGACAGGGTTTTTTCACTGAAGCTTTCTTT.

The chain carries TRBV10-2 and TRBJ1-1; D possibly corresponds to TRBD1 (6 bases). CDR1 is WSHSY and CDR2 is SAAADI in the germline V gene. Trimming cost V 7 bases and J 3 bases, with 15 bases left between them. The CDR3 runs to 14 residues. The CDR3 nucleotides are TGCGCCAGCATAAGGGCGTCAGGGGACACTGAAGCTTTCTTT. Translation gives CASIRASGDTEAFF.

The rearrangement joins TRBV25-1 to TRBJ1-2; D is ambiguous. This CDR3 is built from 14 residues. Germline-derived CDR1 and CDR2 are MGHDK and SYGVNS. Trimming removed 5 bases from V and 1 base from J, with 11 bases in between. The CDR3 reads CASSRAGGNYGYTF. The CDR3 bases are TGTGCCAGCAGTCGGGCCGGAGGTAACTATGGCTACACCTTC.

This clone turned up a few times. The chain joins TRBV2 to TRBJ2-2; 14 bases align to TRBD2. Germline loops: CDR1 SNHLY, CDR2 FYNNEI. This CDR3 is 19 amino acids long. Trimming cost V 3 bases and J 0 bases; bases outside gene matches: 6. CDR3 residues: CASSDRLAGGFTNTGELFF. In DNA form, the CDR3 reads TGTGCCAGCAGTGACCGACTAGCGGGGGGGTTTACGAACACCGGGGAGCTGTTTTTT.

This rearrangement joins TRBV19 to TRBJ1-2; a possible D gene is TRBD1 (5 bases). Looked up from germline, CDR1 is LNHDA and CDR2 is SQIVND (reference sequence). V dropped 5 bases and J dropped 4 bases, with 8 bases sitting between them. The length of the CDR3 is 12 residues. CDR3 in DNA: TGTGCCAGTAGTGACAGAACCTATGGCTACACCTTC. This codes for CASSDRTYGYTF.

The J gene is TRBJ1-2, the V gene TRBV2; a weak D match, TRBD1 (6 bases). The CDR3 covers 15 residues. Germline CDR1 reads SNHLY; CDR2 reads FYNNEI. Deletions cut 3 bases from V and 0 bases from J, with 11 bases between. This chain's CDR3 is CASSDRGASNYGYTF. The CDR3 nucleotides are TGTGCCAGCAGTGACCGGGGGGCTTCTAACTATGGCTACACCTTC.

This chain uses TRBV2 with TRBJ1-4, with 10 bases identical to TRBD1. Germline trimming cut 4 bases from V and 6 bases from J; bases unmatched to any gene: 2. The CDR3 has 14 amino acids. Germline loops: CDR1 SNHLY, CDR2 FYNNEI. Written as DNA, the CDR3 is TGTGCCAGCAGTGTAGGGACAGGGGATGAAAAACTGTTTTTT. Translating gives CASSVGTGDEKLFF.

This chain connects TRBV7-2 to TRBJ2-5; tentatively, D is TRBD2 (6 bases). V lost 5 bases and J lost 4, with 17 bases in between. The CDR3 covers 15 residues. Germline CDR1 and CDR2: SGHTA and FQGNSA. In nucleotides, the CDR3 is TGTGCCAGCAGCCCTGGAGGGCGGCTGCGAGAGACCCAGTACTTC. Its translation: CASSPGGRLRETQYF.

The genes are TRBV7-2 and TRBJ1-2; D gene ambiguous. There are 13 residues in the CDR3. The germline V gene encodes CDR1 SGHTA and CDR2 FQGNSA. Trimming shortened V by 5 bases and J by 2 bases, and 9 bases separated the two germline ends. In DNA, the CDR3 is TGTGCCAGCAGCCGGACGGGAAACTATGGCTACACCTTC. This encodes CASSRTGNYGYTF.

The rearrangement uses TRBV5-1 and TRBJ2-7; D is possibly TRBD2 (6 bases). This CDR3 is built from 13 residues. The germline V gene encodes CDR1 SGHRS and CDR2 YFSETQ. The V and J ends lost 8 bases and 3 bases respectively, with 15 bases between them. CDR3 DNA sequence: TGCGCCAGTGGCAATACGGGGGACTACGAGCAGTACTTC. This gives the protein CASGNTGDYEQYF.

For the CDR3, the DNA is TGTGCCAGCAGCTTGCCCCAAGGAGTTCCTGGGGGCTACACCTTC. As protein: CASSLPQGVPGGYTF. V and J are TRBV5-8 and TRBJ1-2; no reliable D call. This CDR3 region has 15 residues. Trimming stripped 1 base from V and 8 bases from J, with 18 bases between. Germline-derived CDR1 and CDR2 are SGHTS and YDEGEE. Full variable domain (rest looked up from reference TRBV5-8 and TRBJ1-2): EAGVTQSPTHLIKTRGQQATLRCSPISGHTSVYWYQQALGLGLQFLLWYDEGEERNRGNFPPRFSGRQFPNYSSELNVNALELEDSALYLCASSLPQGVPGGYTFGSGTRLTVV.

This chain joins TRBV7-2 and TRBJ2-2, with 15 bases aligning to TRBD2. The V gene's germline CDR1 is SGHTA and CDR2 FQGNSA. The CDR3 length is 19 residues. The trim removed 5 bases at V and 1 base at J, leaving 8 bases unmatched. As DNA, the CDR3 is TGTGCCAGCAGCCCGTTCGGACTAGCGGGGGGGCAGAACACCGGGGAGCTGTTTTTT. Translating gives CASSPFGLAGGQNTGELFF. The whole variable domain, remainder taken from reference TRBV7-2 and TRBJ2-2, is GAGVSQSPSNKVTEKGKDVELRCDPISGHTALYWYRQSLGQGLEFLIYFQGNSAPDKSGLPSDRFSAERTGGSVSTLTIQRTQQEDSAVYLCASSPFGLAGGQNTGELFFGEGSRLTVL.

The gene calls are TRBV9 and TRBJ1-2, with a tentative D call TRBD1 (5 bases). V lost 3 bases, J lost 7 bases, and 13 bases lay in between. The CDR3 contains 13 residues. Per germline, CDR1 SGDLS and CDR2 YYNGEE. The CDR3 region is CASSAQVGGGYTF. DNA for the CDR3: TGTGCCAGCAGCGCCCAAGTGGGGGGTGGCTACACCTTC.

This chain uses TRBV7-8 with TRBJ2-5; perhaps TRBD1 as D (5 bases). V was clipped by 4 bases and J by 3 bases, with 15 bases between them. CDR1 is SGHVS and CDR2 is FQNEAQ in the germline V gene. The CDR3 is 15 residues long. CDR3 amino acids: CASSSRWGAEETQYF. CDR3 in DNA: TGTGCCAGCAGCTCCCGATGGGGCGCTGAAGAGACCCAGTACTTC.

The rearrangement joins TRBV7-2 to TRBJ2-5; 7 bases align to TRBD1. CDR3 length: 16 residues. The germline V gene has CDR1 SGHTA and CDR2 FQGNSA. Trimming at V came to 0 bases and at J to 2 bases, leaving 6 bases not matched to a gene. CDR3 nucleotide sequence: TGTGCCAGCAGCTTAGCTGCCAGGACAGGACAAGAGACCCAGTACTTC. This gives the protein CASSLAARTGQETQYF.